This TCR beta chain was documented in a study of cytomegalovirus exposure and HLA in healthy donors. Vbeta (60) and Jbeta (13) primers were used in the PCR. Using immunoSEQ multiplex PCR, the repertoire was profiled, and TCRdb retains in-frame clones only, with some absent. The data contain fewer than 200,000 clones, around 77% of them singletons. The TCR was taken from a man aged 55-75 years in good health and CMV-seronegative. The sample consisted of PBMCs.

Here the CDR3 DNA reads TGTGCCAGCAGGGGTACAGCCCGCTCTGGAAACACCATATATTTT. Translating it yields CASRGTARSGNTIYF. The chain links TRBV6-5 to TRBJ1-3; D not resolved. The CDR3 runs 15 residues. Trimming left V 6 bases short and J 0 bases short, with 12 bases between. Germline CDR1 MNHEY, CDR2 SVGAGI.